The entry that follows covers one T cell receptor (beta chain) sequence. This sample is drawn from a study of T cell clones after liver transplantation. Whole-study context: As an antigen-independent comparator, third-party-reactive TCRbeta sequences came from pre-transplant mixed lymphocyte reactions. Apart from three HCV-positive recipients, transplants were for non-autoimmune, non-viral reasons.

Using immunoSEQ multiplex PCR, the repertoire was profiled, and TCRdb retains in-frame clones only, with some absent. Of some 120,000 clones in the sample, about nine tenths were seen once. The CDR3 runs to 15 residues. Trimming shortened V by 3 bases and J by 6 bases, and 17 bases separated the two germline ends. Germline values: CDR1 SEHNR, CDR2 FQNEAQ (reference sequence). The receptor was isolated from a human patient who received a liver transplant. Some T cells may be graft donor cells. The source was CD4+ T cells from blood, collected 12 months after liver transplant. V usage is TRBV7-9 and J usage is TRBJ1-2, with D possibly TRBD1 on 6 matching bases. Written as DNA, the CDR3 is TGTGCCAGCAGCTTTGTGGGGGGCGATATCGATGGCTACACCTTC. Translation: CASSFVGGDIDGYTF.